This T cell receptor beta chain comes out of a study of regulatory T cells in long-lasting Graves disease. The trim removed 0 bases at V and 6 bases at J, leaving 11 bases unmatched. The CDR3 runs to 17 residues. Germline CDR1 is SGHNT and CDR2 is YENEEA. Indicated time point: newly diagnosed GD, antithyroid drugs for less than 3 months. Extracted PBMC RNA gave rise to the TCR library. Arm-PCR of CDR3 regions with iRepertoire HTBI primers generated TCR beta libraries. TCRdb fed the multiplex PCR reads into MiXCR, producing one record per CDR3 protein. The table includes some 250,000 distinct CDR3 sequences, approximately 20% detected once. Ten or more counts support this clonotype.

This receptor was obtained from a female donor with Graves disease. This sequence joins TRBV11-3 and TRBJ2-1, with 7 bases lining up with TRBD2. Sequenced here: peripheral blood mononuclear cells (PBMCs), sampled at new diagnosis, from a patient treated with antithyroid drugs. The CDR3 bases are TGTGCCAGCAGCTTAGACTTTCCGGCGGGAGAGAGCAATGAGCAGTTCTTC. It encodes CASSLDFPAGESNEQFF.